Listed below are T cell receptor beta chains from one sample, sequenced in a study of long-term antiretroviral therapy in people with HIV. Libraries were prepared by immunoSEQ multiplex PCR; TCRdb keeps only in-frame clonotypes and omits some of them. The repertoire holds about 26,000 clones, with about 86% as singletons. The material was unsorted PBMCs, obtained 2.6 to 2.8 years after starting antiretroviral therapy. The receptors stem from a man in his forties with HIV. Both conserved end residues are part of each CDR3. A D gene is named only where the DNA matches it firmly. Not all rows give a size; the values are once, few, many and, for expanded clones, a class.

J: TRBJ1-6; size: once; V: TRBV7-2; D: NA; DNA: TGTGCCAGCAGCTTATATAATTCACCCCTCCACTTT; CDR3: CASSLYNSPLHF
J: TRBJ1-2; size: NA; V: TRBV7-8; D: NA; DNA: TGTGCCAGCAGCCTCGAGGACAGTGTCTATGGCTACACCTTC; CDR3: CASSLEDSVYGYTF
J: TRBJ1-2; size: NA; V: TRBV7-6; D: NA; DNA: TGTGCCAGCAGCCCACAGGGAGGGATGGATGGCTACACCTTC; CDR3: CASSPQGGMDGYTF
J: TRBJ2-7; size: once; V: TRBV28; D: TRBD1; DNA: TGTGCCAGCAGTTTACTCCCCGGACAGGGGAAGGGCTACGAGCAGTACTTC; CDR3: CASSLLPGQGKGYEQYF
J: TRBJ2-5; size: NA; V: TRBV7-9; D: TRBD2; DNA: TGTGCCAGCAGCTTGTTAGCGGGAGTAAGGGAGACCCAGTACTTC; CDR3: CASSLLAGVRETQYF
J: TRBJ1-1; size: NA; V: TRBV29-1; D: NA; DNA: TGCAGCGTCTGGGAGGGCTTTCCCCCTGAAGCTTTCTTT; CDR3: CSVWEGFPPEAFF
J: TRBJ2-3; size: NA; V: TRBV6-6; D: NA; DNA: TGTGCCAGCAGCGACGGGGGCACAGATACGCAGTATTTT; CDR3: CASSDGGTDTQYF
J: TRBJ2-5; size: NA; V: TRBV20-1; D: NA; DNA: TGCAGTGCCGAGGATCAAGAGACCCAGTACTTC; CDR3: CSAEDQETQYF
J: TRBJ2-5; size: NA; V: TRBV7-9; D: NA; DNA: TGTGCCAGCAGCGAAGGAGGGTCCGAGACCCAGTACTTC; CDR3: CASSEGGSETQYF
J: TRBJ2-7; size: NA; V: TRBV29-1; D: NA; DNA: TGCAGCGTTGAAGATCTAGGGAGCTCCTACGAGCAGTACTTC; CDR3: CSVEDLGSSYEQYF
J: TRBJ2-7; size: NA; V: TRBV14; D: NA; DNA: TGTGCCAGCAGCCAAGATAGATTAGCAGGGTCCTACGAGCAGTACTTC; CDR3: CASSQDRLAGSYEQYF
J: TRBJ1-4; size: NA; V: TRBV7-8; D: TRBD1; DNA: TGTGCCAGCAGCGGACAGGGGATGAGAACTAATGAAAAACTGTTTTTT; CDR3: CASSGQGMRTNEKLFF
J: TRBJ2-3; size: NA; V: TRBV5-4; D: TRBD2; DNA: TGTGCCAGCAGCTTGGAGGTAGCGGGAGGGGGTACAGATACGCAGTATTTT; CDR3: CASSLEVAGGGTDTQYF
J: TRBJ2-7; size: NA; V: TRBV6-6; D: NA; DNA: TGTGCCAGCTCCCTCGGACCCGACTACGAGCAGTACTTC; CDR3: CASSLGPDYEQYF
J: TRBJ2-7; size: NA; V: TRBV7-2; D: NA; DNA: TGTGCCAGCAGCCCGGATCGGGGTTCGGACGAGCAGTACTTC; CDR3: CASSPDRGSDEQYF
J: TRBJ2-1; size: NA; V: TRBV25-1; D: NA; DNA: TGTGCCAGCAGTGACAACGTTCGCTCCTACAATGAGCAGTTCTTC; CDR3: CASSDNVRSYNEQFF
J: TRBJ2-5; size: NA; V: TRBV7-2; D: TRBD2; DNA: TGTGCCAGCAGCTTAGCGGGAGGGGTAGAGACCCAGTACTTC; CDR3: CASSLAGGVETQYF
J: TRBJ2-5; size: NA; V: TRBV6-1; D: TRBD2; DNA: TGTGCCAGCAGTGACGGACCGGGGGGGGGAGAGACCCAGTACTTC; CDR3: CASSDGPGGGETQYF
J: TRBJ1-5; size: NA; V: TRBV10-2; D: TRBD1; DNA: TGCGCCAGCAGTGAGTCAAACAGGGGTAGCAATCAGCCCCAGCATTTT; CDR3: CASSESNRGSNQPQHF
J: TRBJ2-7; size: NA; V: TRBV7-2; D: TRBD2; DNA: TGTGCCAGCAGCACACCCGGGACTAGCGGGAGAGCGAGGTACGAGCAGTACTTC; CDR3: CASSTPGTSGRARYEQYF
J: TRBJ2-2; size: NA; V: TRBV27; D: TRBD2; DNA: TGTGCCAGCTGTCGGGAGGGCCGAGGCACCGGGGAGCTGTTTTTT; CDR3: CASCREGRGTGELFF
J: TRBJ1-1; size: once; V: TRBV28; D: NA; DNA: TGTGCCAGCAGGCCGGTACGACCCACGACAGACATCAACACTGAAGCTTTCTTT; CDR3: CASRPVRPTTDINTEAFF
J: TRBJ2-3; size: NA; V: TRBV28; D: NA; DNA: TGTGCCAGCAGTTTATCGCCGGGGCTGGGGGCGACTTCGGATACGCAGTATTTT; CDR3: CASSLSPGLGATSDTQYF
J: TRBJ2-7; size: NA; V: TRBV11-2; D: NA; DNA: TGTGCCAGCAGCTTAGATCGGGGACTCTACGAGCAGTACTTC; CDR3: CASSLDRGLYEQYF
J: TRBJ2-5; size: NA; V: TRBV12-5; D: TRBD2; DNA: TGTGCTAGTGGTCCGGGACTAGCAGCGGAAGAGACCCAGTACTTC; CDR3: CASGPGLAAEETQYF
J: TRBJ1-1; size: NA; V: TRBV5-1; D: TRBD1; DNA: TGCGCCAGCAGTCCTACAGGGGGATACACTGAAGCTTTCTTT; CDR3: CASSPTGGYTEAFF
J: TRBJ1-1; size: NA; V: TRBV7-2; D: NA; DNA: TGTGCCAGCAGGTGGTCGCGACAGAGTAAAGTTTCTGAAGCTTTCTTT; CDR3: CASRWSRQSKVSEAFF
J: TRBJ2-2; size: NA; V: TRBV15; D: NA; DNA: TGTGCCACCAGCAGAGGAGTCCAGCTCGCGAACACCGGGGAGCTGTTTTTT; CDR3: CATSRGVQLANTGELFF
J: TRBJ1-2; size: NA; V: TRBV6-5; D: TRBD1; DNA: TGTGCCAGCAGACCATCCGGGACAGGGGAAGGCTACACCTTC; CDR3: CASRPSGTGEGYTF
J: TRBJ2-7; size: NA; V: TRBV27; D: NA; DNA: TGTGCCAGCAGTTTAAACCGGGGCGAGCAGTACTTC; CDR3: CASSLNRGEQYF
J: TRBJ2-1; size: NA; V: TRBV7-2; D: NA; DNA: TGTGCCAGCAGCTTATCCCGGAACCTTCAGGCTGCCAGGGAGTTCTTC; CDR3: CASSLSRNLQAAREFF
J: TRBJ1-3; size: NA; V: TRBV4-2; D: TRBD1; DNA: TGTGCCAGCAGCCAAGGGTTGGGACAGGGCTATTTT; CDR3: CASSQGLGQGYF
J: TRBJ1-1; size: NA; V: TRBV7-9; D: NA; DNA: TGTGCCAGCTTTAGAGAGGGGGACACTGAAGCTTTCTTT; CDR3: CASFREGDTEAFF
J: TRBJ2-2; size: few; V: TRBV28; D: NA; DNA: TGTGCCAGCAGGCAGAACACCGGGGAGCTGTTTTTT; CDR3: CASRQNTGELFF
J: TRBJ2-1; size: NA; V: TRBV29-1; D: TRBD2; DNA: TGCAGCGTCCAGGGGACTAGCGCTTCCTACAATGAGCAGTTCTTC; CDR3: CSVQGTSASYNEQFF
J: TRBJ2-7; size: NA; V: TRBV19; D: NA; DNA: TGTGCCAGTAGTCCGGGGGTGGGGGCCCGCGACGAGCAGTACTTC; CDR3: CASSPGVGARDEQYF
J: TRBJ2-3; size: medium-sized; V: TRBV4-2; D: NA; DNA: TGTGCCAGCAGCCAAGGGTCCGGGGAGGATACGCAGTATTTT; CDR3: CASSQGSGEDTQYF
J: TRBJ2-4; size: once; V: TRBV29-1; D: NA; DNA: TGCAGCGTTGAAGTCACAGCCAAAAACATTCAGTACTTC; CDR3: CSVEVTAKNIQYF
J: TRBJ2-2; size: NA; V: TRBV28; D: NA; DNA: TGTGCCAGCATTGGGGAGACCGGGGAGCTGTTTTTT; CDR3: CASIGETGELFF
J: TRBJ2-7; size: NA; V: TRBV4-3; D: NA; DNA: TGCGCCAGCAGCCAGTCCGCAGCAGGGAGTTACGAGCAGTACTTC; CDR3: CASSQSAAGSYEQYF
J: TRBJ2-7; size: NA; V: TRBV30; D: TRBD2; DNA: TGTGCCGGGAGCGGGATTAGCTCCTACGAGCAGTACTTC; CDR3: CAGSGISSYEQYF
J: TRBJ2-1; size: NA; V: TRBV19; D: NA; DNA: TGTGCCAGTAGTATCCCACAGGGGGGGCACAATGAGCAGTTCTTC; CDR3: CASSIPQGGHNEQFF
J: TRBJ1-1; size: NA; V: TRBV2; D: TRBD1; DNA: TGTGCCAGCAGCGGACAGGGGGCTATCACTGAAGCTTTCTTT; CDR3: CASSGQGAITEAFF
J: TRBJ2-7; size: NA; V: TRBV4-2; D: NA; DNA: TGTGCCAGCAGCCAAGTAACCGGAACGGGATACGAGCAGTACTTC; CDR3: CASSQVTGTGYEQYF
J: TRBJ1-5; size: NA; V: TRBV7-9; D: TRBD1; DNA: TGTGCCAGCAGCGACGGGACAGCCCAGCCCCAGCATTTT; CDR3: CASSDGTAQPQHF
J: TRBJ2-7; size: NA; V: TRBV28; D: TRBD2; DNA: TGTGCCAGCAGCCCAGCGGGGGGGTACGAGCAGTACTTC; CDR3: CASSPAGGYEQYF
J: TRBJ2-5; size: NA; V: TRBV19; D: TRBD2; DNA: TGTGCCAGTGGCACTAGCGGGGGGATGCAGACCCAGTACTTC; CDR3: CASGTSGGMQTQYF
J: TRBJ1-1; size: NA; V: TRBV4-3; D: NA; DNA: TGCGCCAGCAGCCAAGATGGGGTGGGTGAGGGCCTGAACACTGAAGCTTTCTTT; CDR3: CASSQDGVGEGLNTEAFF
J: TRBJ1-2; size: NA; V: TRBV2; D: NA; DNA: TGTGCCAGCAGCCCTAGGACAGTCACCCTGGGATATGGCTACACCTTC; CDR3: CASSPRTVTLGYGYTF
J: TRBJ2-6; size: NA; V: TRBV5-5; D: NA; DNA: TGTGCCAGCAGCTTGGGAACGGGTAGCTCTGGGGCCAACGTCCTGACTTTC; CDR3: CASSLGTGSSGANVLTF
J: TRBJ2-1; size: NA; V: TRBV5-4; D: NA; DNA: TGTGCCAGCAGCTGGGCTCGCGGTAATGAGCAGTTCTTC; CDR3: CASSWARGNEQFF
J: TRBJ1-4; size: NA; V: TRBV28; D: NA; DNA: TGTGCCAGCTCAGGGGATTTTGAAAAACTGTTTTTT; CDR3: CASSGDFEKLFF
J: TRBJ2-7; size: NA; V: TRBV5-1; D: TRBD2; DNA: TGCGCCAGCAGCTTGGGTAATAGCGGGGGGACCTACGAGCAGTACTTC; CDR3: CASSLGNSGGTYEQYF
J: TRBJ2-7; size: NA; V: TRBV28; D: TRBD1; DNA: TGTGCCAGCAGTTTACTTGGACAGGAATCCTACGAGCAGTACTTC; CDR3: CASSLLGQESYEQYF